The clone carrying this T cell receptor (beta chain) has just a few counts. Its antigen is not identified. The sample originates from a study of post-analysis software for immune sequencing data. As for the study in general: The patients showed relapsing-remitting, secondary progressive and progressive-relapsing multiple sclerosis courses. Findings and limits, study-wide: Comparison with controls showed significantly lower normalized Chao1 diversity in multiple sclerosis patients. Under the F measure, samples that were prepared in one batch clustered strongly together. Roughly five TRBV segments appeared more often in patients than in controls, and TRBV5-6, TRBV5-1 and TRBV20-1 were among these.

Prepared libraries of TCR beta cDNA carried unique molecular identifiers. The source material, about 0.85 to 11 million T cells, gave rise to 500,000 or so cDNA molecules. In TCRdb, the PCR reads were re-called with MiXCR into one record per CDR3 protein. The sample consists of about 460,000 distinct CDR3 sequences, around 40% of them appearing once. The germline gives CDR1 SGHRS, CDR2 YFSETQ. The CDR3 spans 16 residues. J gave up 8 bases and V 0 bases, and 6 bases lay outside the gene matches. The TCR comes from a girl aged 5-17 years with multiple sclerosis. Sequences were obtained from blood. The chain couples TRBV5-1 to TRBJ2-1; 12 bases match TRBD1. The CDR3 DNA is TGCGCCAGCAGCTTGGACCGGGACAGGGGGCTCTATGAGCAGTTCTTC. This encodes CASSLDRDRGLYEQFF.